This T cell receptor beta chain is drawn from a study of blood T cell repertoires in COVID-19. Study context: Acute-phase and convalescent COVID-19 samples originated in the United States, Italy and Spain. The cDNA or gDNA used as material had been derived from T cells, B-cell-depleted T cells, or PBMCs.

V lost 6 bases and J 2 bases, leaving 10 bases between the germline ends. CDR1 and CDR2 (germline): LGHNT, FRNRAP. There are 13 residues in the CDR3. In the original processing: Nucleated cell counts were estimated from reference gene primer amplification. Measured with immunoSEQ multiplex PCR; TCRdb has only the in-frame clones, and not every one. That table is the source of V, J and clone size, and D and trimming were worked out from the DNA. The sample yields fewer than 120,000 clones, 82% seen once. The V gene is TRBV12-5, the J gene TRBJ1-2, with no clear D. Sequences were obtained from peripheral blood. The TCR originated in a woman between 55 and 75 years old with acute or convalescent COVID-19. CDR3 loop: CASGTTPNYGYTF. CDR3 nucleotides: TGTGCTAGTGGGACTACGCCGAACTATGGCTACACCTTC.